Sequencing of this T cell receptor beta chain was carried out in a study of T cells in Graves' hyperthyroidism and ophthalmopathy (dated by TCRdb to about 2019). For the wider study: Peripheral blood samples were taken at initial diagnosis, before any treatment was given. Whether ophthalmopathy could be predicted prospectively was tested in an independent validation cohort made up of approximately 19 hyperthyroidism patients plus 17 patients who later progressed to ophthalmopathy. The 85 to 100 discovery patients were divided at random into training and test sets in a 7:3 ratio. The paper reports TCR Vbeta CDR3 sequencing of approximately 130 peripheral blood samples: 43 ophthalmopathy, about 75 hyperthyroidism and 17 progressor patients. To identify distinguishing TCR V-J signatures, a discovery cohort of 90 to 100 patients was used, comprising roughly 45 with Graves' ophthalmopathy and around 57 with stable Graves' hyperthyroidism. Once sampling was done, hyperthyroidism patients were given methimazole at a starting dose of 30 mg daily, whereas ophthalmopathy patients were given high-dose intravenous methylprednisolone. In six Graves' hyperthyroidism patients, the study also compared T-cell repertoires from thyroid tissue with T-cell repertoires from blood. The research as a whole found: Most expanded thyroid clonotypes (frequency above 0.001) were also found in blood, which suggests that blood repertoires may mirror thyroid immune responses. In validation, the model predicted progression to ophthalmopathy a median of 6.5 months before onset, with approximately 68% sensitivity and about 72% specificity. Sample size was not statistically predetermined, and blinding of investigators to group allocation was not performed. Ophthalmopathy was separated from stable hyperthyroidism by a 13 V-J signature model, with 85% to 90% sensitivity and 81% to 83% specificity obtained in cross-validation and 80%/75% obtained in testing.

Amplification of TCR beta CDR3 regions was carried out from RNA transcripts. The TCR CDR3 was subjected to a first round of RT-PCR using the HTBI primer set and the Qiagen OneStep RT-PCR kit. A second multiplex PCR round built the libraries, followed by size selection and purification. Paired-end sequencing of the libraries was performed with 100 bp reads on an Illumina HiSeq2000. Under the source paper's analysis protocol: SOAPnuke was used to process the raw data, removing reads that contained adapters or uncalled bases, had a mean Phred below 15, or lacked an exact match to the constant primer or identifier. COPE v1.2.5 was used to merge high-quality paired reads, and clonotypes were defined as unique nucleotide sequences. MiTCR v1.1 was used to align the clonotypes against IMGT TRBV, TRBD and TRBJ reference segments. Analysis was restricted to V-J combinations with a frequency above 0.0001, which covered 98% to 99.2% of repertoires. The TCS score was defined as F50 (clonal expansion) divided by E x V (chaos), with BLOSUM62-based TCRdist calculated between CDR3 peptides within each V-J. Welch's t-statistics and random forest reduced 500 to 650 V-J features to 13, which were used in a naive Bayes classifier (R e1071). TCRdb reanalyzed the raw reads on its own, using fastp at Q25 for trimming and MiXCR for clone calling, and kept in-frame beta chains. Entries that share a CDR3 protein sequence are merged under the most common genes and DNA. The V and J calls here are based on TCRdb, not the publication. Recorded for this sample are under 350,000 distinct CDR3 sequences; approximately 15% of them occurred a single time. 34% of the sample is in the top ten clones.

Deletion took 5 bases off V and 0 bases off J, with a span of 17 bases between the germline ends. The germline V gene supplies CDR1 SNHLY and CDR2 FYNNEI. Including the terminal cysteine and phenylalanine, the CDR3 comprises 17 residues. Only CDR3 DNA is held: 51 bases, read in frame from base 1. In this sample, this clonotype turned up many times. Which antigen it targets is not known. Base qualities are not provided; no much larger clone lies one nucleotide away. Moderately to severely active disease, a Clinical Activity Score of at least 3, a NOSPECS grade of at least 4, and a duration under 3 months were present in ophthalmopathy patients. Any patient with an uncontrolled infection, another autoimmune disease, pregnancy or lactation was excluded. Clinical symptoms, serum thyroxine and TRAb, thyroid ultrasound, and orbital computed tomography formed the basis for the diagnoses. PBMCs were isolated from about 9.1 ml of fresh peripheral blood by Ficoll-Paque density gradient centrifugation. Total RNA was extracted using Trizol reagent, and RNA quality was assessed on an Agilent 2100 Bioanalyzer.

This receptor was taken from a woman aged 40 to 50 with Graves' ophthalmopathy. The sample consisted of blood. This sequence uses TRBV2 and TRBJ1-3; the D gene cannot be resolved reliably. The nucleotides read TGTGCCAGCAGTCAAGGTCTACTGATTCACTCTGGAAACACCATATATTTT. Its protein reads: CASSQGLLIHSGNTIYF.